Below are 18 T cell receptor beta chains sequenced from a single sample in a study of CD8+ T cells in alopecia areata. CD4, CD8alpha, NKG2D, NKG2ACE and other markers guided sorting of pooled cutaneous lymph node cells. Extraction and reverse transcription of RNA yielded cDNA as the sequencing template. The repertoire was sequenced with immunoSEQ multiplex PCR; TCRdb's copy has only in-frame clones and lacks some. This sample has under 350,000 clones, each found more than once. The sample comprised CD4+ T cells sorted from a lymph node. These receptors were obtained from a C3H/HeJ mouse with alopecia areata. MHC haplotype: H2-k.

This clone was seen a handful of times. Gene names denote mouse genes. The read gets to within 4 residues of the CDR3 end, and the germline J gene fills in the rest. The chain recombines TRBV5 with TRBJ2-1, with 7 bases fitting TRBD1. The CDR3 runs 15 residues. V shed 1 base and J 5 bases; nucleotides not matched to a gene: 5. In germline, CDR1 is LGHNA, CDR2 YNLKQL (reference sequence). The CDR3 bases that were read are TGTGCCAGCAGCCAAGTACAGGGGCTGGATGCT. It is translated as CASSQVQGLDA. Given in full, the CDR3 is CASSQVQGLDAEQFF.

This clone was observed a handful of times. Gene names and germline match the mouse. The read gets to within 4 residues of the CDR3 end, and the germline J gene fills in the rest. Other DNA sequences in this specimen translate into the identical CDR3. This rearrangement joins TRBV1 to TRBJ1-2; TRBD1 aligns across 10 bases. CDR3 length: 15 residues. CDR1 and CDR2 from the germline V gene are NSQYPW and LRSPGD (reference sequence). The J segment lost 2 bases and the V segment lost 3 bases, leaving 3 bases of the junction unmatched. The part of the CDR3 DNA that was read is TGCACCTGCAGTGCCCCGGGACAGGGGAACTCC. Amino acid sequence: CTCSAPGQGNS. The whole CDR3 reads CTCSAPGQGNSDYTF.

For this clone: Mouse names are used for the genes. The CDR3 protein is CASSLTRGGSDYTF. The CDR3 bases that were read are TGTGCCAGCTCTCTCACCCGGGGGGGCTCC. This chain connects TRBV12-1 to TRBJ1-2; possible D gene TRBD1, 5 bases. The CDR3 end lies 4 residues beyond the end of the read and is filled in from the germline J gene. CDR1 SGHSN and CDR2 HYEKVE come from the germline V gene. Trimming cost V 0 bases and J 4 bases, with 11 bases left between them. The CDR3 covers 14 residues.

The sample holds a few counts of this clone. These gene names are mouse names. Read coverage stops 4 residues before the CDR3 terminus; the germline J gene supplies the remainder. The J gene is TRBJ2-1, the V gene TRBV13-2; no firm D call. CDR1 NNHNN and CDR2 SYGAGS come from the germline V gene (reference sequence). The V end lost 3 bases, the J end lost 1 base, and 5 bases lay between the germline ends. The CDR3 extends over 13 amino acids. Here the CDR3 reads CASGASNYAEQFF. The sequenced CDR3 bases are TGTGCCAGCGGTGCCAGCAACTATGCT.

This clone has just a few counts. Mouse gene names apply. From the germline J gene comes the end of the CDR3, since the read stops 4 residues before it. The same CDR3 is also encoded by other DNA sequences in this sample. This chain uses TRBV5 with TRBJ1-1; no clear D. CDR3 length: 12 amino acids. Trimming took 3 bases from V and 3 from J, leaving 5 bases between them. Germline CDR1 reads LGHNA; CDR2 reads YNLKQL (reference sequence). The sequenced CDR3 bases are TGTGCCAGCAGCCAGGGAGACACA. Translation: CASSQGDT. The complete CDR3 protein is CASSQGDTEVFF.

This clone came up a few times. Gene names refer to mouse genes. Read data end 3 residues before the CDR3 end; the end is taken from the germline J gene. The chain has TRBV19 and TRBJ1-6; TRBD1 aligns across 9 bases. TRBJ1-6 is an ORF, with its function uncertain. Germline assignment: CDR1 FNHDT and CDR2 SITEND (reference sequence). The length of the CDR3 is 14 residues. The J segment lost 7 bases and the V segment lost 5 bases, leaving 4 bases of the junction unmatched. CDR3 sequence: CASSTDRGNSPLYF. Partial CDR3 DNA: TGTGCCAGCAGCACGGACAGGGGCAATTCGCCC.

A word on this clone: Gene and germline names: mouse. The read halts 4 residues ahead of the CDR3 end, with the missing end drawn from the germline J gene. The sample contains more than one DNA sequence encoding this CDR3. J is TRBJ2-5 and V is TRBV5; D possibly corresponds to TRBD2 (6 bases). This CDR3 spans 14 amino acids. Germline CDR1 and CDR2: LGHNA and YNLKQL (reference sequence). V lost 1 base, J lost 1 base, and 6 bases lay in between. The part of the CDR3 DNA that was read is TGTGCCAGCAGCCAAGCTGGGGACCAAGAC. Translating gives CASSQAGDQD. The CDR3 in full is CASSQAGDQDTQYF.

This clone was observed a few times. Gene names and germline match the mouse. The CDR3 protein is CTCKDRGRDTQYF. Partial CDR3 DNA: TGCACCTGCAAAGACAGGGGAAGGGAC. The rearrangement uses TRBV1 and TRBJ2-5; 8 bases align to TRBD1. The sequence runs out 4 residues before the end of the CDR3; the remainder is reconstructed from the germline J gene. Germline values: CDR1 NSQYPW, CDR2 LRSPGD (reference sequence). The CDR3 length is 13 residues. The full variable domain, with the rest looked up from reference TRBV1 and TRBJ2-5, is VTLLEQNPRWRLVPRGQAVNLRCILKNSQYPWMSWYQQDLQKQLQWLFTLRSPGDKEVKSLPGADYLATRVTDTELRLQVANMSQGRTLYCTCKDRGRDTQYFGPGTRLLVL.

This clone was detected only a few times. The germline and genes are mouse ones. Sequencing ends 4 residues short of the CDR3 end; the germline J gene provides the rest. The rearrangement joins TRBV17 to TRBJ2-7; 11 nucleotides line up with TRBD2. The CDR3 is 14 amino acids. Per germline, CDR1 MNHDT and CDR2 YYDKIL. CDR3 bases read: TGTGCTAGCAGAACCGGGACTGGGGGTTAT. Protein: CASRTGTGGY. The whole CDR3 protein is CASRTGTGGYEQYF.

This clone turned up a few times. The gene names given are mouse names. The read terminates 4 residues before the CDR3 end, so the remaining end is supplied by the germline J gene. V and J are TRBV31 and TRBJ2-3; D is ambiguous. This CDR3 contains 15 residues. Germline assignment: CDR1 GKSSPN and CDR2 SITVG. Between the trimmed V and J ends, which lost 1 base and 1 base, there was a span of 12 bases. CDR3 loop: CAWSQRVRGAETLYF. The part of the CDR3 DNA that was read is TGTGCCTGGAGTCAGAGGGTAAGGGGTGCAGAA.

Turning to this clone: The genes and germline here are from mouse. The observed sequence ends 4 residues before the CDR3 terminus, with the missing tail filled in from the germline J gene. This sample includes further DNA sequences coding for the same CDR3. This sequence joins TRBV5 and TRBJ2-3, with TRBD2 matching over 11 bases. J gave up 1 base and V 4 bases, and 4 bases lay outside the gene matches. This CDR3 has 16 residues. Germline assignment: CDR1 LGHNA and CDR2 YNLKQL (reference sequence). The CDR3 bases that were read are TGTGCCAGCAGCCCTCCGGGACTGGGGGGTGCAGAA. Amino acids: CASSPPGLGGAE. The whole CDR3 is CASSPPGLGGAETLYF.

This clone has more than one count but fewer than ten. Mouse names are used for the genes. Sequencing ends 4 residues short of the CDR3 end; the germline J gene provides the rest. The genes are TRBV12-1 and TRBJ2-7, with a weak D call TRBD2 (6 bases). CDR3 size: 12 residues. The germline gives CDR1 SGHSN, CDR2 HYEKVE. CDR3 bases read: TGTGCCAGCTCTCTCACTGGGTAT. As protein: CASSLTGY. The complete CDR3 protein is CASSLTGYEQYF.

About this clone: Gene names and germline refer to mouse. Read data end 4 residues before the CDR3 end; the end is taken from the germline J gene. The sample carries other DNA sequences with the same CDR3. The genes are TRBV19 and TRBJ2-5; TRBD2 agrees at 9 bases. CDR1 FNHDT and CDR2 SITEND come from the germline V gene (reference sequence). The CDR3 spans 14 residues. CDR3 amino acids: CASSIGLGEDTQYF. The sequenced part of the CDR3 DNA is TGTGCCAGCAGTATAGGACTGGGGGAAGAC.

In this sample, this clone turned up a few times. Gene names are the mouse ones. The read finishes 4 residues shy of the CDR3 end, and the germline J gene is used to complete it. The chain links TRBV5 to TRBJ2-3; TRBD1 might be the D (5 bases). Trimming stripped 4 bases from V and 1 base from J, with 9 bases between. CDR1 is LGHNA, CDR2 YNLKQL, per germline (reference sequence). This CDR3 is built from 14 residues. The part of the CDR3 DNA that was read is TGTGCCAGCAGCCCTTCACAGGGTGCAGAA. Protein sequence: CASSPSQGAE. The complete CDR3 protein is CASSPSQGAETLYF.

A remark on this clone: Gene names refer to mouse genes. The CDR3 goes on 4 residues after the read ends, and that part is filled in from the germline J gene. Other DNA sequences in this specimen translate into the identical CDR3. V is TRBV5 and J is TRBJ1-1; 7 bases map to TRBD1. The CDR3 has 13 amino acids. Germline-derived CDR1 and CDR2 are LGHNA and YNLKQL (reference sequence). J gave up 4 bases and V 4 bases, and 3 bases lay outside the gene matches. The chain's CDR3 is CASSPGTATEVFF. The CDR3 bases that were read are TGTGCCAGCAGCCCGGGGACAGCCACA.

As concerns this clone: Mouse names are used for the genes. Coverage ceases 4 residues before the CDR3 finishes, and the germline J gene fills in the end. The chain couples TRBV19 to TRBJ2-3; 8 positions match TRBD1. V lost 4 bases and J lost 4; bases outside the gene matches: 8. CDR1 and CDR2 from the germline V gene are FNHDT and SITEND (reference sequence). The CDR3 has 15 residues. The covered CDR3 bases are TGTGCCAGCAGTCTCCCCGGACAGGGATCAGAA. As protein: CASSLPGQGSE. The whole CDR3 protein is CASSLPGQGSETLYF.

Concerning this clone: Gene labels here are mouse ones. The CDR3 goes on 4 residues after the read ends, and that part is filled in from the germline J gene. The rearrangement links TRBV5 to TRBJ2-5; D possibly corresponds to TRBD1 (6 bases). Germline V gene data show CDR1 as LGHNA and CDR2 as YNLKQL (reference sequence). V was clipped by 4 bases and J by 2 bases, with 13 bases between them. CDR3 length: 15 residues. The CDR3 spells CASSPPGTFQDTQYF. The covered CDR3 bases are TGTGCCAGCAGCCCCCCCGGGACATTCCAAGAC.

Of note for this clone: Mouse names are used for the genes. The read is 4 residues too short to cover the CDR3 end, so that end is filled in from the germline J gene. The rearrangement joins TRBV13-1 to TRBJ2-1; possible D gene TRBD1, 6 bases. The length of the CDR3 is 16 residues. V was clipped by 0 bases and J by 1 base, with 11 bases between them. Germline V gene data show CDR1 as NSHNY and CDR2 as SYGAGN. CDR3 loop: CASSDARGQNYAEQFF. The part of the CDR3 DNA that was read is TGTGCCAGCAGTGATGCAAGGGGACAAAACTATGCT.